The 8 T cell receptor beta chains reported below all come from one sample, sequenced in a study of post-analysis software for immune sequencing data. Study-level findings and limits: The study found TRBV5-6, TRBV5-1 and TRBV20-1 among about 5 TRBV segments more frequent in patients than controls.

Unique molecular identifiers were built into the TCR beta cDNA libraries. TCRdb re-derived calls from the PCR reads in MiXCR, one entry per CDR3 protein. The data contain fewer than 700,000 distinct CDR3 sequences, 44% of them singletons. The antigens of these receptors remain unknown. Source material: blood. Every receptor here comes from a girl aged 5 to 17 with multiple sclerosis.

This sequence joins TRBV5-1 and TRBJ2-3, with a tentative D call TRBD2 (6 bases). V was clipped by 4 bases and J by 0 bases, with 21 bases between them. The CDR3 runs 18 residues. Germline V gene sequence: CDR1 SGHRS, CDR2 YFSETQ. The chain's CDR3 is CASSNGGSSAPSTDTQYF. As DNA, the CDR3 is TGCGCCAGCAGCAATGGAGGCTCTAGCGCTCCTAGCACAGATACGCAGTATTTT. Complete variable domain (other parts from reference TRBV5-1 and TRBJ2-3): KAGVTQTPRYLIKTRGQQVTLSCSPISGHRSVSWYQQTPGQGLQFLFEYFSETQRNKGNFPGRFSGRQFSNSRSEMNVSTLELGDSALYLCASSNGGSSAPSTDTQYFGPGTRLTVL.

This clonotype was observed a handful of times. The chain employs TRBV7-2 and TRBJ1-2; D gene unclear. V lost 2 bases and J 2 bases, leaving 12 bases between the germline ends. Germline lookup yields CDR1 SGHTA and CDR2 FQGNSA. The CDR3 consists of 15 residues. The CDR3 region is CASSLSPGGNYGYTF. Written as DNA, the CDR3 is TGTGCCAGCAGCTTAAGTCCGGGAGGGAACTATGGCTACACCTTC.

The chain has TRBV6-2 or TRBV6-3 and TRBJ2-5, with D perhaps TRBD2 (6 bases). The CDR3 sequence is 13 residues long. CDR1 is MNHEY and CDR2 is SVGEGT in the germline V gene. V was trimmed by 7 bases and J by 0 bases, leaving 9 bases between them. The CDR3: CASNRDYQETQYF. CDR3 nucleotide sequence: TGTGCCAGCAACCGGGACTACCAAGAGACCCAGTACTTC.

V gene TRBV29-1 combines with J gene TRBJ1-2, with a possible D match to TRBD1 (6 bases). Trimming took 2 bases from V and 4 from J, leaving 14 bases between them. The CDR3 totals 14 residues. In germline, CDR1 is SQVTM, CDR2 ANQGSEA. The CDR3 region is CSVEPDTGPYGYTF. The CDR3 DNA sequence: TGCAGCGTTGAACCCGATACAGGGCCCTATGGCTACACCTTC.

This chain connects TRBV5-1 to TRBJ2-2, with 9 bases matching TRBD1. The CDR3 consists of 16 residues. CDR1 is SGHRS and CDR2 is YFSETQ in the germline V gene. The ends lost 5 bases at V and 3 bases at J; junction bases unmatched: 8. CDR3 loop: CASRTRDRDYTGELFF. The CDR3, as DNA: TGCGCCAGCAGAACCCGGGACAGGGACTACACCGGGGAGCTGTTTTTT.

A few counts support this clonotype. The genes are TRBV10-3 and TRBJ1-2, with D perhaps matching TRBD1 (5 bases). V was trimmed by 5 bases and J by 4 bases, leaving 11 bases between them. The CDR3 totals 13 residues. Germline V gene sequence: CDR1 ENHRY, CDR2 SYGVKD. CDR3 protein: CAISPQGGYGYTF. The CDR3 DNA reads TGTGCCATCAGTCCCCAGGGAGGCTATGGCTACACCTTC.

The V call is TRBV20-1, the J call TRBJ1-2; D uncertain. Germline V gene sequence: CDR1 DFQATT, CDR2 SNEGSKA (reference sequence). The CDR3 runs to 11 residues. Trimming stripped 4 bases from V and 4 bases from J, with 7 bases between. The CDR3 sequence: CSATETYGYTF. CDR3 coding DNA: TGCAGTGCTACAGAGACCTATGGCTACACCTTC.

This clonotype was counted between two and nine times. The CDR3 sequence: CASSQEVGVLYEQYF. CDR3 DNA sequence: TGCGCCAGCAGCCAAGAGGTGGGAGTACTCTACGAGCAGTACTTC. The J gene is TRBJ2-7, the V gene TRBV4-1, with D possibly TRBD2 on 5 matching bases. This CDR3 is built from 15 residues. V was cut by 0 bases and J by 3 bases, with 12 bases left in between. Germline V gene lookup returns CDR1 MGHRA and CDR2 YSYEKL.